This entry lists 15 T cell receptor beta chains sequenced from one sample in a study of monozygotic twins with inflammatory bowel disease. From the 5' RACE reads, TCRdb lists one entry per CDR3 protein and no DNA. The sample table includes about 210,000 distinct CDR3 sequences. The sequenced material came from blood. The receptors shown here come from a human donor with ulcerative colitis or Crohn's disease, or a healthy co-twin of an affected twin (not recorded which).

The chain's CDR3 is CASSQEGDQPQHF. J is TRBJ1-5 and V is TRBV4-3. Per germline, CDR1 LGHNA and CDR2 YSLEER. This CDR3 has 13 amino acids.

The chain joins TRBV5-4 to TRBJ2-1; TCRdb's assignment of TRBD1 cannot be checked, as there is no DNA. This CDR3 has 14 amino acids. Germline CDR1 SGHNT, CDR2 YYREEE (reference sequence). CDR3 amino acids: CASSFFSGQGKLGF.

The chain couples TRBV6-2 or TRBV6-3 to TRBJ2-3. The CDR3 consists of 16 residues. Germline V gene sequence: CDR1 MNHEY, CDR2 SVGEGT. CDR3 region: CASKPDRGWRSDTQYF.

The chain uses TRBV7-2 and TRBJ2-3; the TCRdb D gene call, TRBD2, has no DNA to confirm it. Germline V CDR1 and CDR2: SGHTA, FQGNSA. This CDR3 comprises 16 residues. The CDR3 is CASSLLTSGGWDTQYF.

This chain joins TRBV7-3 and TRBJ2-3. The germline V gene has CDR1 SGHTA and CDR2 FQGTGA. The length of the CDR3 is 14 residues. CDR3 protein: CASSLFQGADTQYF.

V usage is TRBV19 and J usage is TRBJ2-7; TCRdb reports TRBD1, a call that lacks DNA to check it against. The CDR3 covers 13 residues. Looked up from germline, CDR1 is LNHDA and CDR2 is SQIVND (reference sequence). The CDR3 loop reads CASSNDRVDEQYF. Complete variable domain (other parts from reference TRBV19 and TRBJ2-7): DGGITQSPKYLFRKEGQNVTLSCEQNLNHDAMYWYRQDPGQGLRLIYYSQIVNDFQKGDIAEGYSVSREKKESFPLTVTSAQKNPTAFYLCASSNDRVDEQYFGPGTRLTVT.

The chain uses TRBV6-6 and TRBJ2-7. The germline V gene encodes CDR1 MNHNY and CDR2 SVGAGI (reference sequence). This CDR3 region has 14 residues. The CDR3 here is CASSYRGGSYEQYF.

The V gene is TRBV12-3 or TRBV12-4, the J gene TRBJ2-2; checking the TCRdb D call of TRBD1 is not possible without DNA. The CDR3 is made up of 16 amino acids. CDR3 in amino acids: CASSLAQQGVTGELFF.

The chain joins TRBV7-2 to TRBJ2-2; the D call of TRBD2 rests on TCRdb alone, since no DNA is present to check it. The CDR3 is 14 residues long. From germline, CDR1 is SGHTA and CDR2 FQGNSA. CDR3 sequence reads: CASSLGGGTGELFF.

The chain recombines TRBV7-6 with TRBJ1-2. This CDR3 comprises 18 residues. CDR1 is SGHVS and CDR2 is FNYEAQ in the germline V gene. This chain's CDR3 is CASSLEPFLGFQNYGYTF.

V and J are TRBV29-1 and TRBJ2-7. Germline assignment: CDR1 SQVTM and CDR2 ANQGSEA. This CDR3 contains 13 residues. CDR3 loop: CSGLSGESYEQYF.

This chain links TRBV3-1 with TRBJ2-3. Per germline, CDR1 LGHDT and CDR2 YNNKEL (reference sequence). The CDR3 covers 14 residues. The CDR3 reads CASSQAGGTDTQYF.

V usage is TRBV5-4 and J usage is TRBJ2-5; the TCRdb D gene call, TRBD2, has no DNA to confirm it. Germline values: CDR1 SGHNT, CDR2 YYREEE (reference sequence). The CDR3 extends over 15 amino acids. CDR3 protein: CASSTRLGLAETQYF.

The CDR3 loop reads CASSVQAADTQYF. The rearrangement uses TRBV7-2 and TRBJ2-3. The length of the CDR3 is 13 residues. Germline V gene sequence: CDR1 SGHTA, CDR2 FQGNSA.

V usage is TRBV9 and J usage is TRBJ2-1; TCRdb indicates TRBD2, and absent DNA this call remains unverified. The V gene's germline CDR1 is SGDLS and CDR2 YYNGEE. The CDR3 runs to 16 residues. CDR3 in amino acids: CASSVGSSGGLNEQFF.